This T cell receptor (beta chain) was identified during a study of blood T cell repertoires in COVID-19. About the study: Researchers got acute and convalescent COVID-19 samples from the United States, Italy and Spain. Nucleic acid was either cDNA or gDNA, and it came from T cells, B-cell-depleted T cells, or PBMCs.

This CDR3 comprises 14 residues. Germline V gene data show CDR1 as ENHRY and CDR2 as SYGVKD. The V segment lost 8 bases and the J segment 3 bases; nucleotides outside the gene matches: 5. Authors' analysis steps: Amplified reference gene primers provided the basis for estimating nucleated cell counts. Generated by immunoSEQ multiplex PCR, the TCRdb table keeps only in-frame clones and is missing some. That table is the source of V, J and clone size, and D and trimming were worked out from the DNA. The sample records around 220,000 clones, 82% being singletons. J is TRBJ2-3 and V is TRBV10-3, with 10 positions matching TRBD1. The source material was peripheral blood. The sequence derives from a woman aged 80 or older with active or convalescent COVID-19. In DNA, the CDR3 is TGTGCCATCCGGGACAGGGGTCGAACAGATACGCAGTATTTT. Encoded protein: CAIRDRGRTDTQYF.